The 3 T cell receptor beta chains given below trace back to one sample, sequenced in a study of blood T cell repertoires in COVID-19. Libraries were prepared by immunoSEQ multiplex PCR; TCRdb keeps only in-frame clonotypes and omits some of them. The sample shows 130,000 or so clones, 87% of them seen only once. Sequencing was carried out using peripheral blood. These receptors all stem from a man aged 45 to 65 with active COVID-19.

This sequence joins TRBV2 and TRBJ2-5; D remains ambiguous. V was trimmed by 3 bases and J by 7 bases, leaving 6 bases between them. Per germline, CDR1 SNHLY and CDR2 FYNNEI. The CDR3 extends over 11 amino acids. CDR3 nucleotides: TGTGCCAGCAGTGAGTCCGGGACCCAGTACTTC. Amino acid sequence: CASSESGTQYF.

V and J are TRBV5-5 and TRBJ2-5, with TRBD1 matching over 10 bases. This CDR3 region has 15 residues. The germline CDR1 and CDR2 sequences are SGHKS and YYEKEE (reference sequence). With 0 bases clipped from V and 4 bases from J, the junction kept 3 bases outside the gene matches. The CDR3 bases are TGTGCCAGCAGCTTGGGTGACAGGGGGCGAGAGACCCAGTACTTC. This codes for CASSLGDRGRETQYF.

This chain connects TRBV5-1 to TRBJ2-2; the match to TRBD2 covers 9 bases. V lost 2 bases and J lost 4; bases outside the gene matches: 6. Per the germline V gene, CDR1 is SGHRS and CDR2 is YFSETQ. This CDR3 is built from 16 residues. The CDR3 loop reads CASSLHSGGGTGELFF. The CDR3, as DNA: TGCGCCAGCAGCTTACATAGCGGGGGAGGCACCGGGGAGCTGTTTTTT.